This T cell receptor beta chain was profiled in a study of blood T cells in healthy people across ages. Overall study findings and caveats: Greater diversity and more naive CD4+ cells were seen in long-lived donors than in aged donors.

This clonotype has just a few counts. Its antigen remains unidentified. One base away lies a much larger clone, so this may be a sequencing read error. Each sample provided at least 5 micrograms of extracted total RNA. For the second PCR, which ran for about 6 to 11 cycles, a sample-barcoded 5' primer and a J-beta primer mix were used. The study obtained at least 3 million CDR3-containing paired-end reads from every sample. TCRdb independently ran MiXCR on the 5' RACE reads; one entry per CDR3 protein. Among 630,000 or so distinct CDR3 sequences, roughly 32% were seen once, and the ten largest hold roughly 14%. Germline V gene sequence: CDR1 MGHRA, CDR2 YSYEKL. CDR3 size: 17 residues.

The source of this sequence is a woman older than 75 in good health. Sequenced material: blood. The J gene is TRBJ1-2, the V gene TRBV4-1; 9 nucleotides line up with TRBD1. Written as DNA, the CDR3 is TGCGTCAGCAGCCAAGTCGATGATATACAGGGGGCCAATGGCTACACCTTC. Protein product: CVSSQVDDIQGANGYTF.